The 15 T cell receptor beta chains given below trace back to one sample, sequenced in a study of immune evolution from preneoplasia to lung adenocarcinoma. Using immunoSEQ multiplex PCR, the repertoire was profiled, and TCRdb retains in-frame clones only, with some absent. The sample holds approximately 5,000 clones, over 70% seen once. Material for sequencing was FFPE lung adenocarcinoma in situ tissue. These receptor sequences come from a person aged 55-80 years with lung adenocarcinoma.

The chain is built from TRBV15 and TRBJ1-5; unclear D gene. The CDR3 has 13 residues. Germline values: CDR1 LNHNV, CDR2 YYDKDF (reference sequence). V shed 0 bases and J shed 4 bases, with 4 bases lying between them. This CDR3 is CATSREGNQPQHF. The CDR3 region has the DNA TGTGCCACCAGCAGAGAAGGGAATCAGCCCCAGCATTTT.

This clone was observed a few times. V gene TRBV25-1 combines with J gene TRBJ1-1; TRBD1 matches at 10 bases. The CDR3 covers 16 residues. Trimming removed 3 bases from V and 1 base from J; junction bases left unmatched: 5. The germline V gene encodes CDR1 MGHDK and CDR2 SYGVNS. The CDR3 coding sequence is TGTGCCAGCAGTGATCTGGACAGGGGGTGGAACACTGAAGCTTTCTTT. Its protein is CASSDLDRGWNTEAFF.

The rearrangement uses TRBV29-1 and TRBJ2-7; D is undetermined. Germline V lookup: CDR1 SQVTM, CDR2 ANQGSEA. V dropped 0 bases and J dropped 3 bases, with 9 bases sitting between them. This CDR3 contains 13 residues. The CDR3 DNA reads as TGCAGCGTTGAAGATTCCGGAAGCTACGAGCAGTACTTC. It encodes CSVEDSGSYEQYF.

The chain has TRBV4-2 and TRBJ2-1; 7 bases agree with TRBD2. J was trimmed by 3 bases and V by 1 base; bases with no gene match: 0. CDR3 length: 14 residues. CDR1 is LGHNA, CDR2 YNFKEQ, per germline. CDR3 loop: CASSQGTSYNEQFF. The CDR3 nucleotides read TGTGCCAGCAGCCAAGGGACTAGCTACAATGAGCAGTTCTTC.

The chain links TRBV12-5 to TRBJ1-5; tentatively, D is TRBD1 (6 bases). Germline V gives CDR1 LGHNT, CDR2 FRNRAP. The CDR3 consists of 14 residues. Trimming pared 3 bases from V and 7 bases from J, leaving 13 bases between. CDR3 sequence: CASGFGGPRQPQHF. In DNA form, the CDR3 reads TGTGCTAGTGGTTTCGGGGGGCCGAGACAGCCCCAGCATTTT.

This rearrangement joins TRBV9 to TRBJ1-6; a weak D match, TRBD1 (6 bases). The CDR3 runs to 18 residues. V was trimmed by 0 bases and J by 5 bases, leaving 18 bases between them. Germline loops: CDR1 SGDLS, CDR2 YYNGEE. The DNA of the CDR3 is TGTGCCAGCAGCGTAGCCCCGACAGGCGGCAACGATAATTCACCCCTCCACTTT. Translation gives CASSVAPTGGNDNSPLHF.

CDR3 DNA: TGTGCCAGCAGCATCCCCCGGACTGAAAATAGCAATCAGCCCCAGCATTTT. This codes for CASSIPRTENSNQPQHF. The chain carries TRBV21-1 and TRBJ1-5. TRBV21-1 is a listed pseudogene. The CDR3 loop spans 17 amino acids.

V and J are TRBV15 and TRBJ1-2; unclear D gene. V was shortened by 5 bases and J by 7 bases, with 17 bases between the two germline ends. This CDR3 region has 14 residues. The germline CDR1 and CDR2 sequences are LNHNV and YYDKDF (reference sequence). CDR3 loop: CATSDNFQTGGYTF. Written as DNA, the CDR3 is TGTGCCACCAGCGATAATTTTCAAACGGGTGGCTACACCTTC.

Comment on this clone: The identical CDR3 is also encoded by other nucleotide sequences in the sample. CDR3 in DNA: TGCGCCAGCAGCCCGTCTAACTATGGCTACACCTTC. Its protein product is CASSPSNYGYTF. The chain has TRBV5-1 and TRBJ1-2, with D unresolved. Germline loops: CDR1 SGHRS, CDR2 YFSETQ. V lost 4 bases and J 0 bases, leaving 4 bases between the germline ends. The CDR3 covers 12 residues.

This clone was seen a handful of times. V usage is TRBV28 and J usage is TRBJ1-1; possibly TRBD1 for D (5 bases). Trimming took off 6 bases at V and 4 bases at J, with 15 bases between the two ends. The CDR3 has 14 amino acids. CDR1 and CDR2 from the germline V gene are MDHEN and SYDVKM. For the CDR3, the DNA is TGTGCCAGCAGGCCGAGAATGAGGGGCACTGAAGCTTTCTTT. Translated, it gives CASRPRMRGTEAFF.

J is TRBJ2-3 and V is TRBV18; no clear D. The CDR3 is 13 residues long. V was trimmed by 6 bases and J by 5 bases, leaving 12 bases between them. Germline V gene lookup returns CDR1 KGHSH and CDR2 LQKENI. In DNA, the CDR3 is TGTGCCAGCTCCAATACGGAGAAAGATACGCAGTATTTT. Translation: CASSNTEKDTQYF.

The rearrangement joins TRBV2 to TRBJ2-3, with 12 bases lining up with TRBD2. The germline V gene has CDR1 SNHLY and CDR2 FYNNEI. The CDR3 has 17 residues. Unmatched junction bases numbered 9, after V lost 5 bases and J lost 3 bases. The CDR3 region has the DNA TGTGCCAGCAGTCCCCTGGGGCTAGCGGGGGGGACAGATACGCAGTATTTT. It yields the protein CASSPLGLAGGTDTQYF.

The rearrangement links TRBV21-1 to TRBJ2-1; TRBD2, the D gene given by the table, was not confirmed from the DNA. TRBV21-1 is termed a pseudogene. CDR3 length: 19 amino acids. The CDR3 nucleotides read TGTGCCAGCAGCAAAGAGGGGGGGGCCCCACCGGGGTCCTACAATGAGCAGTTCTTC. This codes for CASSKEGGAPPGSYNEQFF.

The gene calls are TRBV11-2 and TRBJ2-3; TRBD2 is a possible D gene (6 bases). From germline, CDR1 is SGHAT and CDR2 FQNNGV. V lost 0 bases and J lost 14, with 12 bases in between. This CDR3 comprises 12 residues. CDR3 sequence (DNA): TGTGCCAGCAGCTTAGATAGCCACGGGAGGTATTTT. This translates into CASSLDSHGRYF.

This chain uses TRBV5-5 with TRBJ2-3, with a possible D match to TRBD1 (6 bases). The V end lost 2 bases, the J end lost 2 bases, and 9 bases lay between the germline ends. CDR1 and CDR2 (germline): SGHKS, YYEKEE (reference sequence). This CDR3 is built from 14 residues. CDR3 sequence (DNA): TGTGCCAGCAGCTTACAGGGTTACACAGATACGCAGTATTTT. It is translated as CASSLQGYTDTQYF.